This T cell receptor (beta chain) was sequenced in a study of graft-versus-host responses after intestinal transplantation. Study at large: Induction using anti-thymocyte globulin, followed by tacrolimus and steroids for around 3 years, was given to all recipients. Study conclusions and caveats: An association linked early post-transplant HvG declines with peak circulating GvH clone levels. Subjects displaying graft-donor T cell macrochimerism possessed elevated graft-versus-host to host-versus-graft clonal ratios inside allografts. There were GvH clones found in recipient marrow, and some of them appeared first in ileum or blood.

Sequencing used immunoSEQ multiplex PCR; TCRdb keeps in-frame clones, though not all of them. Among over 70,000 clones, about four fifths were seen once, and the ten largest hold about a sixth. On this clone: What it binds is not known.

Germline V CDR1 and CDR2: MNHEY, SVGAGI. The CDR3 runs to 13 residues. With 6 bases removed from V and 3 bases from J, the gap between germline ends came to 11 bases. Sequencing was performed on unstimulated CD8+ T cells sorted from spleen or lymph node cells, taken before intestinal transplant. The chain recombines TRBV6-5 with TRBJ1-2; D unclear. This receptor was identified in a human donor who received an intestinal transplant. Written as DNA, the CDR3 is TGTGCCAGCAGGCCGGACTGGGACTATGGCTACACCTTC. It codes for CASRPDWDYGYTF.